This TCR beta chain was retrieved from a study of blood T cell repertoires in COVID-19. Overall study: From the United States, Italy and Spain came samples of acute and convalescent COVID-19. PBMCs, B-cell-depleted T cells, or T cells were the source of the cDNA or gDNA that made up the material.

With 2 bases removed from V and 7 bases from J, the gap between germline ends came to 9 bases. This CDR3 is 14 amino acids long. Germline CDR1 MNHEY, CDR2 SVGAGI. Original processing methods: Nucleated cell counts were estimated from reference gene primer amplification. The data were produced by immunoSEQ multiplex PCR, yet TCRdb's version contains in-frame clones alone and is incomplete. D and trimming were read from the DNA, whereas the V and J calls and clone size are those reported in that table. In the table there are some 160,000 clones, more than 65% of which are singletons. The genes are TRBV6-5 and TRBJ1-6; D remains ambiguous. The source of this sequence is a woman of 80 years or more with acute or convalescent COVID-19. The specimen was peripheral blood. The CDR3 protein is CASSYRSGNSPLHF. The CDR3 DNA reads as TGTGCCAGCAGTTACAGATCGGGGAATTCACCCCTCCACTTT.